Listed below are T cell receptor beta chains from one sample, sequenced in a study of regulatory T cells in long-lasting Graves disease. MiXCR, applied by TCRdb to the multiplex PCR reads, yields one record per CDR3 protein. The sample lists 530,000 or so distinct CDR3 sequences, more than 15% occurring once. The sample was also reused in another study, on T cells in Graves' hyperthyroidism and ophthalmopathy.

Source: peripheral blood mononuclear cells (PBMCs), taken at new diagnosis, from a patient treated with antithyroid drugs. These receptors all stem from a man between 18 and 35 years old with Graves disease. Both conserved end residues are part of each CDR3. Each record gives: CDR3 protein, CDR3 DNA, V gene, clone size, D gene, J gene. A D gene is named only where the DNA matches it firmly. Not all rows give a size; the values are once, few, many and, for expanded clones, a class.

CDR3 protein: CASSPSWDLDQPQHF
CDR3 DNA: TGTGCCAGCAGTCCGTCATGGGACTTAGATCAGCCCCAGCATTTT
V gene: TRBV28
clone size: few
D gene: NA
J gene: TRBJ1-5

CDR3 protein: CASSLSSRTNYGYTF
CDR3 DNA: TGTGCCAGCAGTTTATCTTCCAGGACCAACTATGGCTACACCTTC
V gene: TRBV28
clone size: few
D gene: NA
J gene: TRBJ1-2

CDR3 protein: CASLLAGGPYNEQFF
CDR3 DNA: TGTGCCAGCTTGTTAGCGGGAGGGCCCTACAATGAGCAGTTCTTC
V gene: TRBV2
clone size: few
D gene: TRBD2
J gene: TRBJ2-1

CDR3 protein: CASTPQPGAGSGEQYF
CDR3 DNA: TGCGCCAGCACCCCCCAGCCGGGAGCCGGGTCGGGGGAGCAGTACTTC
V gene: TRBV5-1
clone size: NA
D gene: NA
J gene: TRBJ2-7

CDR3 protein: CASSPSGTSGTREQYF
CDR3 DNA: TGTGCCAGCAGCCCTAGCGGGACTAGCGGGACCAGAGAGCAGTACTTC
V gene: TRBV7-9
clone size: many
D gene: TRBD2
J gene: TRBJ2-7

CDR3 protein: CASSITAVITDTQYF
CDR3 DNA: TGTGCCAGTAGTATAACAGCGGTTATAACAGATACGCAGTATTTT
V gene: TRBV19
clone size: few
D gene: NA
J gene: TRBJ2-3

CDR3 protein: CASRIGQVNNEQFF
CDR3 DNA: TGTGCCAGCAGGATCGGACAGGTTAACAATGAGCAGTTCTTC
V gene: TRBV6-1
clone size: NA
D gene: TRBD1
J gene: TRBJ2-1

CDR3 protein: CASSLGRGLNQPQHF
CDR3 DNA: TGTGCCAGCAGCTTGGGCAGGGGTCTCAATCAGCCCCAGCATTTT
V gene: TRBV5-5
clone size: few
D gene: NA
J gene: TRBJ1-5

CDR3 protein: CASSPQDHNSPLHF
CDR3 DNA: TGTGCCAGCAGCCCTCAAGACCATAATTCACCCCTCCACTTT
V gene: TRBV11-2
clone size: many
D gene: NA
J gene: TRBJ1-6

CDR3 protein: CASSLARGISHEQYF
CDR3 DNA: TGTGCCAGCAGCTTGGCGCGGGGGATTAGCCACGAGCAGTACTTC
V gene: TRBV5-4
clone size: NA
D gene: TRBD2
J gene: TRBJ2-7

CDR3 protein: CASSFPLAGGVMDEQFF
CDR3 DNA: TGTGCCAGCAGTTTTCCCCTAGCGGGAGGCGTAATGGATGAGCAGTTCTTC
V gene: TRBV12-3/TRBV12-4
clone size: many
D gene: TRBD2
J gene: TRBJ2-1

CDR3 protein: CASSSLAAVVKTQYF
CDR3 DNA: TGTGCCAGCAGTTCACTAGCGGCGGTGGTGAAGACCCAGTACTTC
V gene: TRBV2
clone size: many
D gene: TRBD2
J gene: TRBJ2-5

CDR3 protein: CASSAGGHRGNTIYF
CDR3 DNA: TGTGCCAGCAGCGCTGGGGGACACAGGGGAAACACCATATATTTT
V gene: TRBV9
clone size: few
D gene: NA
J gene: TRBJ1-3

CDR3 protein: CASMGWNNSPLHF
CDR3 DNA: TGTGCCAGCATGGGTTGGAATAATTCACCCCTCCACTTT
V gene: TRBV6-1
clone size: few
D gene: NA
J gene: TRBJ1-6

CDR3 protein: CASSSAGTSGAYEQYF
CDR3 DNA: TGTGCCAGCAGTTCAGCCGGGACTAGCGGAGCCTACGAGCAGTACTTC
V gene: TRBV6-2/TRBV6-3
clone size: many
D gene: TRBD2
J gene: TRBJ2-7

CDR3 protein: CASSSGVRAKETQYF
CDR3 DNA: TGTGCCAGCAGCTCCGGGGTGAGGGCGAAAGAGACCCAGTACTTC
V gene: TRBV11-2
clone size: many
D gene: NA
J gene: TRBJ2-5

CDR3 protein: CASSLAIGGGDEQYF
CDR3 DNA: TGTGCCAGCAGCTTAGCGATCGGGGGCGGGGACGAGCAGTACTTC
V gene: TRBV7-6
clone size: many
D gene: NA
J gene: TRBJ2-7

CDR3 protein: CASSLLENTGAFF
CDR3 DNA: TGTGCCAGCAGCCTTCTAGAGAACACTGGAGCTTTCTTT
V gene: TRBV12-3/TRBV12-4
clone size: many
D gene: NA
J gene: TRBJ1-1

CDR3 protein: CACTEGQAYGYTF
CDR3 DNA: TGTGCCTGCACGGAGGGACAGGCCTATGGCTACACCTTC
V gene: TRBV30
clone size: few
D gene: TRBD1
J gene: TRBJ1-2

CDR3 protein: CSARYQGRNQPQHF
CDR3 DNA: TGCAGTGCTAGATACCAGGGGAGGAATCAGCCCCAGCATTTT
V gene: TRBV20-1
clone size: few
D gene: NA
J gene: TRBJ1-5

CDR3 protein: CASSSERPGGSPLHF
CDR3 DNA: TGTGCCAGCAGCTCAGAACGACCCGGCGGATCACCCCTCCACTTT
V gene: TRBV7-6
clone size: NA
D gene: NA
J gene: TRBJ1-6

CDR3 protein: CSASKNYEQYF
CDR3 DNA: TGCAGTGCTAGCAAGAACTACGAGCAGTACTTC
V gene: TRBV20-1
clone size: NA
D gene: NA
J gene: TRBJ2-7

CDR3 protein: CASSGATGRTEAFF
CDR3 DNA: TGTGCCAGCAGTGGCGCGACAGGGCGGACTGAAGCTTTCTTT
V gene: TRBV2
clone size: many
D gene: TRBD1
J gene: TRBJ1-1

CDR3 protein: CASRSSGSAHEQYF
CDR3 DNA: TGTGCCAGCAGATCTAGCGGGAGCGCCCACGAGCAGTACTTC
V gene: TRBV12-3/TRBV12-4
clone size: NA
D gene: TRBD2
J gene: TRBJ2-7

CDR3 protein: CASSQVHGGAYEQYF
CDR3 DNA: TGCGCCAGCAGCCAAGTTCACGGCGGAGCCTACGAGCAGTACTTC
V gene: TRBV4-1
clone size: once
D gene: NA
J gene: TRBJ2-7

CDR3 protein: CAWRSTLGYQETQYF
CDR3 DNA: TGTGCCTGGAGATCAACCCTAGGCTACCAAGAGACCCAGTACTTC
V gene: TRBV30
clone size: NA
D gene: NA
J gene: TRBJ2-5

CDR3 protein: CASSLGAFRARSGANVLTF
CDR3 DNA: TGTGCCAGCAGCTTAGGGGCCTTCAGGGCCCGGTCTGGGGCCAACGTCCTGACTTTC
V gene: TRBV7-2
clone size: few
D gene: NA
J gene: TRBJ2-6

CDR3 protein: CASSVGGGSTDTQYF
CDR3 DNA: TGTGCCAGCAGCGTAGGTGGAGGAAGCACAGATACGCAGTATTTT
V gene: TRBV9
clone size: few
D gene: NA
J gene: TRBJ2-3

CDR3 protein: CSVGATGELGYTF
CDR3 DNA: TGCAGCGTTGGGGCTACAGGGGAACTGGGCTACACCTTC
V gene: TRBV29-1
clone size: many
D gene: TRBD1
J gene: TRBJ1-2

CDR3 protein: CASSHPGAFF
CDR3 DNA: TGTGCCAGCAGTCACCCAGGAGCTTTCTTT
V gene: TRBV28
clone size: few
D gene: NA
J gene: TRBJ1-1

CDR3 protein: CASKSGVRTDTQYF
CDR3 DNA: TGTGCCAGCAAAAGCGGGGTCCGCACAGATACGCAGTATTTT
V gene: TRBV28
clone size: many
D gene: TRBD2
J gene: TRBJ2-3

CDR3 protein: CASSEGGTRDEQFF
CDR3 DNA: TGTGCCAGCAGTGAGGGCGGGACTAGGGATGAGCAGTTCTTC
V gene: TRBV6-1
clone size: NA
D gene: TRBD2
J gene: TRBJ2-1